The present entry profiles one T cell receptor (beta chain) with its context. This record belongs to a study of blood T cell repertoires in COVID-19. Study as a whole: The study drew acute and convalescent COVID-19 samples from the United States, Italy and Spain.

As processed by the authors: Estimates of nucleated cell counts were drawn from the amplification of reference gene primers. The data were produced by immunoSEQ multiplex PCR, yet TCRdb's version contains in-frame clones alone and is incomplete. From that table come the V and J calls and clone size; the DNA was used to work out D and trimming. The sample holds 70,000 to 100,000 clones, approximately 71% seen once. With V trimmed by 6 bases and J by 7 bases, 10 bases remained unmatched. The length of the CDR3 is 15 residues. The germline gives CDR1 MNHEY, CDR2 SVGAGI. The chain uses TRBV6-5 and TRBJ1-4; 8 bases align to TRBD1. This clonotype was obtained from a woman aged 50 to 60 with acute or convalescent COVID-19. Sequencing was done on a sample of peripheral blood. This CDR3 is CASSRRTGQVEKLFF. The CDR3 DNA follows: TGTGCCAGCAGCCGACGGACAGGGCAGGTTGAAAAACTGTTTTTT.